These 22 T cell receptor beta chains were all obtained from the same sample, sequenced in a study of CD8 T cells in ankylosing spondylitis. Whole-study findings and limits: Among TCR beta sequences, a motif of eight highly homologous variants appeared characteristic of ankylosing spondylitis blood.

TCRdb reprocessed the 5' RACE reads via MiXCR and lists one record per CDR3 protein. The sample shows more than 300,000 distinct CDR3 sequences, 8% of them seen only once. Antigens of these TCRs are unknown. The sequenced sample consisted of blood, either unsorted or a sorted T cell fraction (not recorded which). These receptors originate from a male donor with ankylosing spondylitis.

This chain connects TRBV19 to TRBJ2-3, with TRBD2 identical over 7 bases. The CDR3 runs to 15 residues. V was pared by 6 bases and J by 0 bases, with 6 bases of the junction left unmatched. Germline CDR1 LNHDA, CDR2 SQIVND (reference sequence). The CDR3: CASSESGTSTDTQYF. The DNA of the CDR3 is TGTGCCAGTAGCGAGAGCGGGACTAGCACAGATACGCAGTATTTT.

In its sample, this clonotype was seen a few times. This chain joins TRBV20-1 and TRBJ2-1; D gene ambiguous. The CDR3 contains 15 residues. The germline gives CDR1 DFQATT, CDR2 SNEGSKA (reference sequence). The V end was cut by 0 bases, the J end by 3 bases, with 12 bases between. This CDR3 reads CSARDLAKYYNEQFF. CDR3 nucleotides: TGCAGTGCTAGAGATCTCGCCAAATACTACAATGAGCAGTTCTTC.

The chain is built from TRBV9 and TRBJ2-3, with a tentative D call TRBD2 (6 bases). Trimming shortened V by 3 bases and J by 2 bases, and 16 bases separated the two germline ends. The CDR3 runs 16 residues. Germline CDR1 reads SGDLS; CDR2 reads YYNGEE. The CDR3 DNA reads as TGTGCCAGCAGCGAAACTCCGGGACTTCTCACAGATACGCAGTATTTT. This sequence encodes CASSETPGLLTDTQYF. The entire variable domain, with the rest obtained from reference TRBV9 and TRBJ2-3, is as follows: DSGVTQTPKHLITATGQRVTLRCSPRSGDLSVYWYQQSLDQGLQFLIQYYNGEERAKGNILERFSAQQFPDLHSELNLSSLELGDSALYFCASSETPGLLTDTQYFGPGTRLTVL.

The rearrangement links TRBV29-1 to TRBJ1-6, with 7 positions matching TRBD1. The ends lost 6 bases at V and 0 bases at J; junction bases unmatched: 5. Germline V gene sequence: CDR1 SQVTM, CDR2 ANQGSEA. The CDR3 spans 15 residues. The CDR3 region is CSVRGDSSYNSPLHF. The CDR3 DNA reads TGCAGCGTAAGGGGGGACAGCTCCTATAATTCACCCCTCCACTTT.

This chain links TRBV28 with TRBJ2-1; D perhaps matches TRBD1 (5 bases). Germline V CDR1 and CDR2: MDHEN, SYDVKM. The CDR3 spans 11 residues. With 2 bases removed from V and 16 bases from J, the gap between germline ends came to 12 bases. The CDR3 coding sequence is TGTGCCAGCAGTTTAAGGACAAGAACTTTCTTC. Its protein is CASSLRTRTFF.

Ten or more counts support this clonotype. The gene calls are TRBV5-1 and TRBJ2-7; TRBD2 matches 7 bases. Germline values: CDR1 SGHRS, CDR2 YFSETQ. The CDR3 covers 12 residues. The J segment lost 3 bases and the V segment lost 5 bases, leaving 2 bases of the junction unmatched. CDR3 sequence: CASRRGDYEQYF. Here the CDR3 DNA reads TGCGCCAGCAGACGGGGGGACTACGAGCAGTACTTC.

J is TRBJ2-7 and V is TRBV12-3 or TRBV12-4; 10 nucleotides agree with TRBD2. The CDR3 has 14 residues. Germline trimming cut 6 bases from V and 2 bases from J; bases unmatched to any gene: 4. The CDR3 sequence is CASRSGGGPYEQYF. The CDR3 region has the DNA TGTGCCAGCAGAAGCGGGGGGGGCCCCTACGAGCAGTACTTC.

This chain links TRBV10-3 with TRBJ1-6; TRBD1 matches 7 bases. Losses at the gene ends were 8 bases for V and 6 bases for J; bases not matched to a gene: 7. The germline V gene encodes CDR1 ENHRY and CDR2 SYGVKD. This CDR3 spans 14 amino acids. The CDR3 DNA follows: TGTGCCATCCGGGGGACAGCAGCTAATTCACCCCTCCACTTT. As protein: CAIRGTAANSPLHF.

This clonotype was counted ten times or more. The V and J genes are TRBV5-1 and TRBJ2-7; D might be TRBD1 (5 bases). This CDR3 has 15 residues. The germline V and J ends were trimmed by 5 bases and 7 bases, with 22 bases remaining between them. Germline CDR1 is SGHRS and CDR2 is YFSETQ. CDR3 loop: CASSPQSGQPTEQYF. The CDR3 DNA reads TGCGCCAGCAGTCCCCAGTCAGGACAACCTACGGAGCAGTACTTC.

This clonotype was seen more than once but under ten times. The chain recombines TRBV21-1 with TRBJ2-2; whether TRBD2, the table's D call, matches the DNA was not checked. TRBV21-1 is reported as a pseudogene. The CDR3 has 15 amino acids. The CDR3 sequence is CASTTTSGRAGELFF. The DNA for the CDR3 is TGTGCCAGCACTACGACTAGCGGGAGGGCCGGGGAGCTGTTTTTT.

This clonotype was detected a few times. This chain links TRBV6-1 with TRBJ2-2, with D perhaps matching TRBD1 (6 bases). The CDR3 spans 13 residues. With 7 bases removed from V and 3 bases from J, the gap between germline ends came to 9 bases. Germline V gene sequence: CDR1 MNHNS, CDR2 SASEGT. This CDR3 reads CASNRADTGELFF. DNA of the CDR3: TGTGCCAGCAACAGGGCGGACACCGGGGAGCTGTTTTTT.

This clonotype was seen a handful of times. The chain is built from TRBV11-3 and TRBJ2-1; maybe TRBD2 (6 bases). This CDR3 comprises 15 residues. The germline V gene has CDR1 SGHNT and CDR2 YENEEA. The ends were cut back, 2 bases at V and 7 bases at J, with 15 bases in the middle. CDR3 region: CASSLQAEGRNEQFF. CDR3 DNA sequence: TGTGCCAGCAGCTTACAGGCGGAGGGGAGGAATGAGCAGTTCTTC.

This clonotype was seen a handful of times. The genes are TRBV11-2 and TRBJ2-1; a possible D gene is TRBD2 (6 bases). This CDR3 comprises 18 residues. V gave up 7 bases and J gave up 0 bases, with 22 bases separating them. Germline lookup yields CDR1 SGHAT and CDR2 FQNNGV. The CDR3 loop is CASTSRRGGLLSYNEQFF. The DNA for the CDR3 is TGTGCCAGCACTTCCAGGAGGGGAGGTCTTCTCTCCTACAATGAGCAGTTCTTC.

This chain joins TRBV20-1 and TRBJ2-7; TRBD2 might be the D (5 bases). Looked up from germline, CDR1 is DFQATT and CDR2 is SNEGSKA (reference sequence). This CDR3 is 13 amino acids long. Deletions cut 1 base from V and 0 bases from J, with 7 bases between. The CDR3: CSARGRGSYEQYF. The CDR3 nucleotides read TGCAGTGCTAGAGGTCGGGGCTCCTACGAGCAGTACTTC.

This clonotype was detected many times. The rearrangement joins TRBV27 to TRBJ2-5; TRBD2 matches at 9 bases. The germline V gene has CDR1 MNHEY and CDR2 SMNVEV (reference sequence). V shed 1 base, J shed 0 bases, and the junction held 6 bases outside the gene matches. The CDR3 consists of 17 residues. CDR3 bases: TGTGCCAGCAGTTTATTCGGGACTAGCCCGTACCAAGAGACCCAGTACTTC. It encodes CASSLFGTSPYQETQYF.

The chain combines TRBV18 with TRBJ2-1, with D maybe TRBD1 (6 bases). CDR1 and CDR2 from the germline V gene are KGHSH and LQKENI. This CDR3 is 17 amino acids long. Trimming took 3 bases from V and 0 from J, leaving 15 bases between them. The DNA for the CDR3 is TGTGCCAGCTCACCGGGGAGCGACAGGAGCTCCTACAATGAGCAGTTCTTC. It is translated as CASSPGSDRSSYNEQFF.

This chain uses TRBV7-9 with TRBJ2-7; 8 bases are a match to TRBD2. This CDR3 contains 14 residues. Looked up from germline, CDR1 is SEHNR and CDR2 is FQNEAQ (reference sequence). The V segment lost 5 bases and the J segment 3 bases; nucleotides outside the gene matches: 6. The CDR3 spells CASSPRLARYEQYF. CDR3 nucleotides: TGTGCCAGCAGCCCTCGACTAGCGCGCTACGAGCAGTACTTC. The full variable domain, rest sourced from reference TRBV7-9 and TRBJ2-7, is DTGVSQNPRHKITKRGQNVTFRCDPISEHNRLYWYRQTLGQGPEFLTYFQNEAQLEKSRLLSDRFSAERPKGSFSTLEIQRTEQGDSAMYLCASSPRLARYEQYFGPGTRLTVT.

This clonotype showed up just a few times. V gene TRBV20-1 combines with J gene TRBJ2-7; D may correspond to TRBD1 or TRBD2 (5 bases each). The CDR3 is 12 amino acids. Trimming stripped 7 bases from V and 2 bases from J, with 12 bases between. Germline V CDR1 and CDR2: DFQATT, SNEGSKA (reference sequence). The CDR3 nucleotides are TGCAGTGTTAATGGGGGAGCCTACGAGCAGTACTTC. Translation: CSVNGGAYEQYF.

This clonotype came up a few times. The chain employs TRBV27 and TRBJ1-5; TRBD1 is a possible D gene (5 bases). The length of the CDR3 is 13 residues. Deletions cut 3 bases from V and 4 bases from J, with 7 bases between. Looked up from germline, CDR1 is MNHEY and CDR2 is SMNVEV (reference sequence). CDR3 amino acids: CASSFQGNQPQHF. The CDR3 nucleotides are TGTGCCAGCAGTTTTCAGGGAAATCAGCCCCAGCATTTT.

This CDR3 reads CAINWREGFEQFF. The CDR3 DNA follows: TGTGCCATCAACTGGCGGGAGGGCTTTGAGCAGTTCTTC. V is TRBV10-3 and J is TRBJ2-1; 9 nucleotides align to TRBD2. Germline CDR1 is ENHRY and CDR2 is SYGVKD. This CDR3 spans 13 amino acids. With V trimmed by 7 bases and J by 9 bases, 7 bases remained unmatched.

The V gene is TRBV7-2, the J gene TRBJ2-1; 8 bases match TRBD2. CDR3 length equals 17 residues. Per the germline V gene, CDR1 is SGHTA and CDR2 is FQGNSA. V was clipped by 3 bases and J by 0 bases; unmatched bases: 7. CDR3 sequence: CASSFSGTRTSYNEQFF. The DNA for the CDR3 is TGTGCCAGCAGCTTTAGCGGGACTAGAACCTCCTACAATGAGCAGTTCTTC. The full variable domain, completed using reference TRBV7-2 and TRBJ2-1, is GAGVSQSPSNKVTEKGKDVELRCDPISGHTALYWYRQSLGQGLEFLIYFQGNSAPDKSGLPSDRFSAERTGGSVSTLTIQRTQQEDSAVYLCASSFSGTRTSYNEQFFGPGTRLTVL.

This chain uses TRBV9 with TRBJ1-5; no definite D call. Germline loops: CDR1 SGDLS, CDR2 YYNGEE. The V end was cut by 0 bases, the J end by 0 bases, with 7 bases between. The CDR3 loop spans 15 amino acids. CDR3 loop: CASSVEAHSNQPQHF. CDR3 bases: TGTGCCAGCAGCGTAGAAGCACATAGCAATCAGCCCCAGCATTTT.